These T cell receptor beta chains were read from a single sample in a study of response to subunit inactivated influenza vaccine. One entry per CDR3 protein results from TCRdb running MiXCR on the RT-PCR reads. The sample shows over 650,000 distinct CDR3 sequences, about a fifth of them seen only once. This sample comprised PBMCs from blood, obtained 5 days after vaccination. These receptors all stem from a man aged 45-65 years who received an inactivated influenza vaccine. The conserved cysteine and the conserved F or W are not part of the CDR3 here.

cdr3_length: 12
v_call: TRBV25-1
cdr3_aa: ASSDTTGGNTIY

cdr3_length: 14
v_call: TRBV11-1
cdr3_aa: ASSLGRDRVTDTQY

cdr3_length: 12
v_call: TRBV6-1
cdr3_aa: ASSQDPGYAPQH

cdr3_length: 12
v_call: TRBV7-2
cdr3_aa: ASSAQSGRAKQF

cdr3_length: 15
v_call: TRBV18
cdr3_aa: ASSNRGDISGANVLT

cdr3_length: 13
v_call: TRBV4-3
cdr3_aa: ASSLKGGRNQPQH

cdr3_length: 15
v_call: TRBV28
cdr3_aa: ASSPRLAIASTDTQY

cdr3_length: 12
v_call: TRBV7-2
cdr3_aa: ASSSRDYYNEQF

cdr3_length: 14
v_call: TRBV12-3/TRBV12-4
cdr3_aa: ASSQNRALASYEQY

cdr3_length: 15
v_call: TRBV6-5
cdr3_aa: ASSLRARQGLYNEQF

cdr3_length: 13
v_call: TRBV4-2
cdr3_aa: ASSQGGEGLYEQY

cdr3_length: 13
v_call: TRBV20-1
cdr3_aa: SASSGGIRNTEAF

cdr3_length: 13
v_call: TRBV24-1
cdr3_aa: ATNQGGANTGELF

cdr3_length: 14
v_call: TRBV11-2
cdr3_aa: ASSSLRDRISGELF

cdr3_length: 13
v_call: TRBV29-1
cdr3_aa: SVGGLAGAYNEQF

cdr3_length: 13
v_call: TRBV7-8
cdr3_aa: ASSLNLAGGYEQY

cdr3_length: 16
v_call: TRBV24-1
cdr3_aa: ATSDATGPLTHTDTQY

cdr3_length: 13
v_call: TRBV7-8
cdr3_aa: ASSLEKIVVYEQY

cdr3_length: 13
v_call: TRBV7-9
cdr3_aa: ASTLTGGSGNTIY

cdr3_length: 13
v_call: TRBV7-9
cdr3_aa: ASSLGLAVGNEQF

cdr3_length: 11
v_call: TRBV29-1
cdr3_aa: SVRQLNTGELF

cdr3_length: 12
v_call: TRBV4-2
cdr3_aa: ASSQDGPFSPLH

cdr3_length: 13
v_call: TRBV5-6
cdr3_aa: ASSNRGVLSYEQY

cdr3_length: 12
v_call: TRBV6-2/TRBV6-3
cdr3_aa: ASSRTGSSYEQY

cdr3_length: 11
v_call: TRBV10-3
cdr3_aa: ASKRAINQPQH

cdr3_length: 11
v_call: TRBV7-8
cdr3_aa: ASSSDTTYEQY

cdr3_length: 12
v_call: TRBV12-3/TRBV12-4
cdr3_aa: ASTLGAVQETQY

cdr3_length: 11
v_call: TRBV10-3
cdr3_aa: AISEGYRGPLH

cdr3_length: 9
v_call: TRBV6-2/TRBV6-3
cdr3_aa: ASSYWGPAF